The 10 T cell receptor beta chains below were found in one sample sequenced in a study of blood T cell repertoires in COVID-19. The assay was immunoSEQ multiplex PCR, and TCRdb's table has in-frame clones only and misses some. Of around 250,000 clones listed, about 88% were seen once; the top ten hold about 3.6%. The sequenced material came from peripheral blood. The receptors originated from a young man with active or convalescent COVID-19.

The gene calls are TRBV2 and TRBJ1-6, with unresolved D. Germline CDR1 SNHLY, CDR2 FYNNEI. The CDR3 spans 17 residues. Between the trimmed V and J ends, which lost 4 bases and 1 base, there was a span of 14 bases. The chain's CDR3 is CASSGLGRWSYNSPLHF. The CDR3 coding sequence is TGTGCCAGCAGTGGGCTAGGGAGATGGTCCTATAATTCACCCCTCCACTTT.

The gene calls are TRBV27 and TRBJ1-4; D unresolved. Germline assignment: CDR1 MNHEY and CDR2 SMNVEV (reference sequence). The V gene lost 3 bases and the J gene lost 3 bases, with 11 bases spanning the gap. This CDR3 has 15 amino acids. The CDR3 DNA follows: TGTGCCAGCAGTTTTTCTGGGAGCGCTAATGAAAAACTGTTTTTT. Translated, it gives CASSFSGSANEKLFF.

The chain employs TRBV6-2 or TRBV6-3 and TRBJ2-7; 9 bases are shared with TRBD2. Germline V gene lookup returns CDR1 MNHEY and CDR2 SVGEGT. CDR3 size: 15 residues. V shed 2 bases, J shed 5 bases, and the junction held 7 bases outside the gene matches. The CDR3 sequence: CASSYPSGRNHEQYF. CDR3 DNA sequence: TGTGCCAGCAGTTACCCAAGCGGGAGGAACCACGAGCAGTACTTC.

CDR3 in amino acids: CSVPDSSGYTF. The CDR3 nucleotides read TGCAGCGTTCCCGACAGCTCTGGCTACACCTTC. The gene calls are TRBV29-1 and TRBJ1-2; D is perhaps TRBD1 (5 bases). Germline CDR1 reads SQVTM; CDR2 reads ANQGSEA. The CDR3 is 11 residues long. The V end was cut by 5 bases, the J end by 7 bases, with 11 bases between.

This sequence joins TRBV19 and TRBJ2-1; 11 positions agree with TRBD1. The CDR3 runs to 15 residues. The V gene end was trimmed by 4 bases and the J gene end by 2 bases; junction bases not matched to a gene: 1. Germline CDR1 LNHDA, CDR2 SQIVND (reference sequence). CDR3 sequence (DNA): TGTGCCAGTAGTAGGACAGGGGGCACCTACAATGAGCAGTTCTTC. It codes for CASSRTGGTYNEQFF. The whole variable domain, remainder taken from reference TRBV19 and TRBJ2-1, is DGGITQSPKYLFRKEGQNVTLSCEQNLNHDAMYWYRQDPGQGLRLIYYSQIVNDFQKGDIAEGYSVSREKKESFPLTVTSAQKNPTAFYLCASSRTGGTYNEQFFGPGTRLTVL.

The genes are TRBV12-3 or TRBV12-4 and TRBJ1-4; tentative D call: TRBD1 (6 bases). Deletions cut 6 bases from V and 7 bases from J, with 12 bases between. CDR3 length: 13 residues. The CDR3 region has the DNA TGTGCCAGCAGCCGACAGGAGACTGAAAAACTGTTTTTT. The encoded protein is CASSRQETEKLFF.

This clone was counted only a few times. The chain is built from TRBV9 and TRBJ2-7, with TRBD2 identical over 9 bases. After removal of 4 bases from V and 5 bases from J, the junction contained 10 bases not matched to a gene. The CDR3 extends over 15 amino acids. Germline CDR1 reads SGDLS; CDR2 reads YYNGEE. The CDR3 DNA is TGTGCCAGCAGCCCCCGACTAGCGGAAATACACGAGCAGTACTTC. Translated, it gives CASSPRLAEIHEQYF.

The V and J genes are TRBV2 and TRBJ2-1; TRBD1 matches 9 bases. The CDR3 loop spans 15 amino acids. After removal of 6 bases from V and 0 bases from J, the junction contained 3 bases not matched to a gene. Germline V gene sequence: CDR1 SNHLY, CDR2 FYNNEI. The CDR3 region is CASRRQGGSYNEQFF. In nucleotides, the CDR3 is TGTGCCAGCAGAAGACAGGGGGGCTCCTACAATGAGCAGTTCTTC.

In nucleotides, the CDR3 is TGCGCCAGCATGGGAGGCAGGCCACTAGGCTACACCTTC. It encodes CASMGGRPLGYTF. The V call is TRBV5-1, the J call TRBJ1-2; D is unclear. Germline values: CDR1 SGHRS, CDR2 YFSETQ. The CDR3 is made up of 13 amino acids. The germline V and J ends were trimmed by 6 bases and 8 bases, with 17 bases remaining between them.

This clone was picked up one time. J is TRBJ2-1 and V is TRBV6-5, with 8 bases identical to TRBD1. The germline CDR1 and CDR2 sequences are MNHEY and SVGAGI. V shed 5 bases and J 3 bases; nucleotides not matched to a gene: 6. This CDR3 is built from 15 residues. Written as DNA, the CDR3 is TGTGCCAGCAGTCTCGTGACAGGGGTCTACAATGAGCAGTTCTTC. It codes for CASSLVTGVYNEQFF.